This T cell receptor (beta chain) was found in a study of blood T cell repertoires in COVID-19. About the study: In each case, the material was cDNA or gDNA derived from T cells, B-cell-depleted T cells, or PBMCs.

Cohorts were assigned according to the clinical history that participants reported. Cohort 3 recovery required two negative PCRs, clearance, or symptom resolution. Original methodology: It was from reference gene primer amplification that nucleated cell counts were estimated. The assay was immunoSEQ multiplex PCR, and TCRdb's table has in-frame clones only and misses some. V and J calls and clone size come straight from that table; D and trimming were deduced from the DNA. The sample has 200,000 or so clones; about 85% are singletons. Germline V gene sequence: CDR1 KGHDR, CDR2 SFDVKD. With 4 bases removed from V and 8 bases from J, the gap between germline ends came to 20 bases. The CDR3 runs 16 residues.

The J gene is TRBJ2-1, the V gene TRBV24-1; maybe TRBD2 (6 bases). Sequencing input: PBMCs or T cells enriched from blood (not recorded which). This sequence was found in a man younger than 40 who had recovered from COVID-19. In DNA form, the CDR3 reads TGTGCCACCAGTGACCCAGGAGGGGCGTTGATGGATGAGCAGTTCTTC. Protein product: CATSDPGGALMDEQFF.